This T cell receptor (beta chain) was identified during a study of blood T cell repertoires in COVID-19. In germline, CDR1 is SGDLS, CDR2 YYNGEE. Unmatched junction bases numbered 6, after V lost 1 base and J lost 2 bases. CDR3 length: 15 amino acids. TCRdb's copy holds only in-frame clones and misses some; the assay was immunoSEQ multiplex PCR. The sample lists 110,000 to 150,000 clones; roughly 84% were seen once. Sequenced sample: PBMCs or T cells enriched from blood (not recorded which). The chain is built from TRBV9 and TRBJ2-7, with 7 bases identical to TRBD1. This clonotype was obtained from a man aged 35 to 55 with acute COVID-19. CDR3 protein: CASSVTDRVPYEQYF. CDR3 DNA: TGTGCCAGCAGCGTAACTGACAGGGTCCCCTACGAGCAGTACTTC. The variable domain in full, completed from reference TRBV9 and TRBJ2-7, reads DSGVTQTPKHLITATGQRVTLRCSPRSGDLSVYWYQQSLDQGLQFLIQYYNGEERAKGNILERFSAQQFPDLHSELNLSSLELGDSALYFCASSVTDRVPYEQYFGPGTRLTVT.